This is a list of T cell receptor beta chains from one sample in a study of CD8 T cells in Susac syndrome. TCRdb processed the immunoSEQ multiplex PCR reads anew with MiXCR; each CDR3 protein has one entry. The table records hundreds of thousands of distinct CDR3 sequences, roughly 84% of them present only once. The sequenced sample was CD8+ T cells from PBMCs. The source is a human donor with multiple sclerosis. Both conserved end residues are part of each CDR3. D genes are given only for firm matches. A clone size is listed for some rows: how often the clone was seen (once, few, many), or a class if it is expanded.

D gene	V gene	J gene	clone size	CDR3 length	CDR3 protein	CDR3 DNA
NA	TRBV20-1	TRBJ2-7	NA	16	CSARLDPGLGFYEQYF	TGCAGTGCTAGGTTGGACCCGGGGTTAGGTTTCTACGAGCAGTACTTC
NA	TRBV5-1	TRBJ2-3	NA	16	CASSVTGTWSTDTQYF	TGCGCCAGCAGCGTTACCGGGACCTGGAGCACAGATACGCAGTATTTT
TRBD2	TRBV7-2	TRBJ2-5	NA	20	CASSFALFGGGLAREETQYF	TGTGCCAGCAGCTTTGCGTTGTTCGGGGGGGGACTAGCTAGGGAAGAGACCCAGTACTTC
NA	TRBV20-1	TRBJ2-1	NA	10	CSAAINEQFF	TGCAGTGCAGCTATTAATGAGCAGTTCTTC
NA	TRBV2	TRBJ2-1	NA	17	CASSEALFGSSYNEQFF	TGTGCCAGCAGTGAAGCGCTTTTTGGGAGCTCCTACAATGAGCAGTTCTTC
TRBD1	TRBV27	TRBJ1-1	NA	17	CASSRNYPTRGDTEAFF	TGTGCCAGCAGCCGAAACTACCCTACCAGGGGGGACACTGAAGCTTTCTTT
TRBD2	TRBV19	TRBJ2-7	NA	15	CASSPAGTSSYEQYF	TGTGCCAGTAGTCCTGCCGGGACTAGCTCCTACGAGCAGTACTTC
NA	TRBV9	TRBJ1-2	NA	14	CASSVAVGNYGYTF	TGTGCCAGCAGCGTAGCAGTGGGTAACTATGGCTACACCTTC
NA	TRBV27	TRBJ2-7	NA	15	CASSPLEFAAYEQYF	TGTGCCAGCAGTCCCCTAGAATTCGCGGCCTACGAGCAGTACTTC
NA	TRBV13	TRBJ2-2	few	14	CASSPLSQTGELFF	TGTGCCAGCAGCCCCCTATCTCAGACCGGGGAGCTGTTTTTT
TRBD2	TRBV3-1	TRBJ2-3	NA	17	CASSAPKGREETDTQYF	TGTGCCAGCAGCGCGCCGAAGGGGCGGGAGGAGACAGATACGCAGTATTTT
TRBD1	TRBV2	TRBJ2-2	NA	15	CARGTGAGGTGELFF	TGTGCCAGGGGGACAGGAGCCGGTGGAACCGGGGAGCTGTTTTTT
NA	TRBV2	TRBJ2-1	NA	16	CAIPEAGGGSYNEQFF	TGTGCCATCCCGGAGGCCGGAGGGGGATCCTACAATGAGCAGTTCTTC
NA	TRBV27	TRBJ2-7	NA	15	CASTLIWAGPYEQYF	TGTGCCAGCACCCTTATCTGGGCAGGGCCCTACGAGCAGTACTTC
NA	TRBV19	TRBJ2-1	NA	15	CASSRDREGYNEQFF	TGTGCCAGTAGTCGCGACAGGGAGGGCTACAATGAGCAGTTCTTC
NA	TRBV14	TRBJ2-1	few	13	CASSLGPNNEQFF	TGTGCCAGCAGCCTCGGACCAAACAATGAGCAGTTCTTC